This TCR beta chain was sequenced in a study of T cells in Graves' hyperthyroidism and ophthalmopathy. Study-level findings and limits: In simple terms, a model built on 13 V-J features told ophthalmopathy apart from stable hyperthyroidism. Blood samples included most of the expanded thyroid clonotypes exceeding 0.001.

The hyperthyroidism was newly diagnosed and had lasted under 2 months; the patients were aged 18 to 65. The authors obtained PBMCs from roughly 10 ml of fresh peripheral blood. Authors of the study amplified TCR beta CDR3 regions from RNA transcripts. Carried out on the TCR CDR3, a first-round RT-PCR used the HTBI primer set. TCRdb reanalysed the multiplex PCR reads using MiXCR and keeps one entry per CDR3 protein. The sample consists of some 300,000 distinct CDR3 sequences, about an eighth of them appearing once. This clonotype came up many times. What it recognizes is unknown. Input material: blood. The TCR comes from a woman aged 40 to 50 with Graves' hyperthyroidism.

This CDR3 reads CASSDGLAVETQYF. Here the CDR3 DNA reads TGTGCCAGCAGCGATGGACTAGCCGTGGAGACCCAGTACTTC. This chain uses TRBV7-9 with TRBJ2-5; TRBD2 matches at 8 bases. With 5 bases clipped from V and 5 bases from J, the junction kept 7 bases outside the gene matches. CDR1 SEHNR and CDR2 FQNEAQ come from the germline V gene (reference sequence). This CDR3 has 14 residues.